The 31 T cell receptor beta chains in this list originate from one sample, sequenced in a study of PD-1 blockade in classical Hodgkin lymphoma. Using immunoSEQ multiplex PCR, the repertoire was profiled, and TCRdb retains in-frame clones only, with some absent. Of some 65,000 clones in the sample, over 70% were seen once. Every single patient, without exception, relapsed after autologous stem cell transplantation, and brentuximab vedotin exposure varied. Sequencing used peripheral blood mononuclear cells (PBMCs), obtained before the second cycle of nivolumab. The origin of the receptors is a human donor with classical Hodgkin lymphoma.

The rearrangement joins TRBV5-1 to TRBJ2-7; 7 positions agree with TRBD2. The trim removed 0 bases at V and 5 bases at J, leaving 8 bases unmatched. Germline CDR1 and CDR2: SGHRS and YFSETQ. CDR3 length equals 15 residues. The CDR3 DNA follows: TGCGCCAGCAGCTTGGCTAGCGGTCTTTACCACGAGCAGTACTTC. Residues: CASSLASGLYHEQYF.

This rearrangement joins TRBV11-2 to TRBJ1-1, with no clear D. The germline gives CDR1 SGHAT, CDR2 FQNNGV. Trimming pared 3 bases from V and 1 base from J, leaving 6 bases between. The CDR3 is 13 amino acids. The CDR3 nucleotides are TGTGCCAGCAGCTTTTCTGAGAACACTGAAGCTTTCTTT. It encodes CASSFSENTEAFF.

This sequence joins TRBV19 and TRBJ2-7; D is perhaps TRBD1 (5 bases). Trimming pared 1 base from V and 2 bases from J, leaving 12 bases between. From germline, CDR1 is LNHDA and CDR2 SQIVND (reference sequence). This CDR3 region has 15 residues. As DNA, the CDR3 is TGTGCCAGTAGTATAGGAGACGACAGCACCTACGAGCAGTACTTC. Protein: CASSIGDDSTYEQYF.

This clone was seen more than once but under ten times. The chain's CDR3 is CASSLKKTGGFHEQYF. As DNA, the CDR3 is TGCGCCAGCAGCTTAAAAAAGACAGGGGGCTTCCACGAGCAGTACTTC. The genes are TRBV5-1 and TRBJ2-7; 10 bases match TRBD1. The CDR3 runs 16 residues. CDR1 SGHRS and CDR2 YFSETQ come from the germline V gene. V shed 2 bases, J shed 5 bases, and the junction held 10 bases outside the gene matches.

This clone turned up a few times. The rearrangement joins TRBV5-1 to TRBJ2-3; 10 bases match TRBD2. Per the germline V gene, CDR1 is SGHRS and CDR2 is YFSETQ. The J segment lost 1 base and the V segment lost 0 bases, leaving 11 bases of the junction unmatched. The CDR3 is 19 amino acids. The CDR3 DNA sequence: TGCGCCAGCAGCTTGGGTCTAGCGGGGGTCCTCGACCGCACAGATACGCAGTATTTT. The encoded protein is CASSLGLAGVLDRTDTQYF.

The chain couples TRBV28 to TRBJ2-7; TRBD2 agrees at 11 bases. Germline CDR1 is MDHEN and CDR2 is SYDVKM. Trimming removed 3 bases from V and 1 base from J; junction bases left unmatched: 2. CDR3 length: 15 amino acids. CDR3: CASSFTSGGSYEQYF. In nucleotides, the CDR3 is TGTGCCAGCAGTTTCACTAGCGGGGGTTCCTACGAGCAGTACTTC.

CDR3 in amino acids: CASINAAGQETQYF. The CDR3 DNA reads TGTGCCAGCATCAACGCGGCGGGCCAGGAGACCCAGTACTTC. This chain links TRBV7-9 with TRBJ2-5, with D possibly being TRBD2 (5 bases). This CDR3 contains 14 residues. Trimming cost V 7 bases and J 5 bases, with 17 bases left between them. Germline V lookup: CDR1 SEHNR, CDR2 FQNEAQ (reference sequence).

The chain couples TRBV7-9 to TRBJ2-7; D gene ambiguous. Trimming took off 3 bases at V and 2 bases at J, with 11 bases between the two ends. The germline V gene has CDR1 SEHNR and CDR2 FQNEAQ (reference sequence). There are 14 residues in the CDR3. The CDR3 region is CASSFGENTYEQYF. CDR3 nucleotide sequence: TGTGCCAGCAGCTTTGGAGAAAATACCTACGAGCAGTACTTC.

The chain couples TRBV7-9 to TRBJ1-2, with D perhaps TRBD1 (6 bases). Germline loops: CDR1 SEHNR, CDR2 FQNEAQ (reference sequence). V lost 4 bases to trimming and J lost 8 bases, with 17 bases between them. The CDR3 totals 14 residues. The DNA for the CDR3 is TGTGCCAGCAGCTCCGAGTGGGGGGCGCGGGGCTACACCTTC. Translated: CASSSEWGARGYTF.

This sequence joins TRBV21-1 and TRBJ2-7; the table's D gene call, TRBD1, was not cross checked with the DNA. TRBV21-1 counts as a pseudogene. The CDR3 loop spans 15 amino acids. The CDR3 coding sequence is TGTGCCAGCAGCAAAGCAGACAGGGACCCCTACGAGCAGTACTTC. The encoded protein is CASSKADRDPYEQYF.

CDR3 DNA: TGTGCCAGCAGCTTGCAGGGGGCGATTGAAGCTTTCTTT. Translated: CASSLQGAIEAFF. The chain links TRBV5-5 to TRBJ1-1; TRBD1 aligns across 8 bases. The CDR3 is 13 amino acids. The trim removed 1 base at V and 7 bases at J, leaving 3 bases unmatched. Germline assignment: CDR1 SGHKS and CDR2 YYEKEE (reference sequence).

The CDR3 spells CASSPGTGTTEAFF. CDR3 DNA: TGTGCCAGCAGCCCAGGGACAGGGACCACTGAAGCTTTCTTT. The gene calls are TRBV11-2 and TRBJ1-1, with 9 positions matching TRBD1. This CDR3 contains 14 residues. The germline V gene encodes CDR1 SGHAT and CDR2 FQNNGV. With V trimmed by 5 bases and J by 4 bases, 5 bases remained unmatched.

V and J are TRBV9 and TRBJ1-3, with D possibly TRBD1 on 5 matching bases. V dropped 0 bases and J dropped 2 bases, with 15 bases sitting between them. Germline-derived CDR1 and CDR2 are SGDLS and YYNGEE. The CDR3 runs 17 residues. Here the CDR3 reads CASSVAPQGSPGNTIYF. In DNA form, the CDR3 reads TGTGCCAGCAGCGTAGCCCCTCAGGGTTCACCTGGAAACACCATATATTTT.

Concerning this clone: One junction end disagrees with the germline gene, perhaps due to a read error. Within the sample, other DNA sequences also encode this same CDR3. The rearrangement links TRBV4-1 to TRBJ2-7; D is perhaps TRBD1 (6 bases). CDR3 length equals 16 residues. Germline CDR1 and CDR2: MGHRA and YSYEKL. The CDR3 spells CASSQDWTANSYEQYF. CDR3 DNA: TGTGCCAGCAGCCAAGATTGGACAGCTAACTCCTACGAGCAGTACTTC.

The chain couples TRBV30 to TRBJ1-4; D is perhaps TRBD1 (5 bases). The germline CDR1 and CDR2 sequences are GTSNPN and SVGIG (reference sequence). Trimming removed 2 bases from V and 8 bases from J, with 12 bases in between. The CDR3 covers 13 residues. Here the CDR3 DNA reads TGTGCCTGGAGTTTGGGGCAAGGAGAAAAACTGTTTTTT. It is translated as CAWSLGQGEKLFF.

The chain couples TRBV2 to TRBJ2-7, with D perhaps given as TRBD1 or TRBD2 (5 bases each). V lost 5 bases and J lost 2, with 10 bases in between. Germline V lookup: CDR1 SNHLY, CDR2 FYNNEI. This CDR3 has 13 amino acids. The CDR3 DNA reads TGTGCCAGCAGTCCCGGGACCCCCTACGAGCAGTACTTC. Its protein is CASSPGTPYEQYF.

CDR3 in DNA: TGCGCCAGCAGCTTGGGGGGTTGGGACCAGACAGATACGCAGTATTTT. It is translated as CASSLGGWDQTDTQYF. The chain combines TRBV5-1 with TRBJ2-3; D is perhaps TRBD1 or TRBD2 (5 bases each). Looked up from germline, CDR1 is SGHRS and CDR2 is YFSETQ. CDR3 length equals 16 residues. Trimming left V 0 bases short and J 3 bases short, with 14 bases between.

The rearrangement links TRBV7-9 to TRBJ1-2; D ambiguous. Germline V CDR1 and CDR2: SEHNR, FQNEAQ (reference sequence). The germline V and J ends were trimmed by 6 bases and 5 bases, with 19 bases remaining between them. The CDR3 contains 15 residues. As DNA, the CDR3 is TGTGCCAGCAGTTTGATTCTGACGGGAACATATGGCTACACCTTC. This sequence encodes CASSLILTGTYGYTF.

The chain joins TRBV6-6 to TRBJ2-3; 12 nucleotides match TRBD2. Germline V gene sequence: CDR1 MNHNY, CDR2 SVGAGI (reference sequence). This CDR3 spans 16 amino acids. V lost 2 bases and J lost 5; bases outside the gene matches: 5. The DNA for the CDR3 is TGTGCCAGCAGTTACGGGCTAGCGGGGGGGCAAGATACGCAGTATTTT. Translation gives CASSYGLAGGQDTQYF.

In its sample, this clone was seen once. V gene TRBV5-1 combines with J gene TRBJ2-1; 12 bases match TRBD2. After removal of 4 bases from V and 7 bases from J, the junction contained 3 bases not matched to a gene. Germline V gene data show CDR1 as SGHRS and CDR2 as YFSETQ. The CDR3 totals 14 residues. CDR3 sequence reads: CASSVGTSGNEQFF. As DNA, the CDR3 is TGCGCCAGCAGCGTGGGGACTAGCGGGAATGAGCAGTTCTTC.

This clone was detected a few times. The rearrangement links TRBV6-6 to TRBJ1-2; no definite D call. CDR1 is MNHNY and CDR2 is SVGAGI in the germline V gene (reference sequence). The CDR3 is made up of 11 amino acids. V was trimmed by 6 bases and J by 5 bases, leaving 7 bases between them. CDR3 loop: CASRDSYGYTF. CDR3 sequence (DNA): TGTGCCAGCAGGGACTCGTATGGCTACACCTTC.

The chain has TRBV5-1 and TRBJ2-1, with D possibly being TRBD2 (5 bases). The V gene lost 4 bases and the J gene lost 8 bases, with 16 bases spanning the gap. The CDR3 loop spans 14 amino acids. Germline V lookup: CDR1 SGHRS, CDR2 YFSETQ. CDR3 loop: CASSLAGGLDEQFF. The CDR3 bases are TGCGCCAGCAGCCTTGCAGGAGGTTTGGATGAGCAGTTCTTC.

This rearrangement joins TRBV5-1 to TRBJ1-1; D not certain. Germline V gene lookup returns CDR1 SGHRS and CDR2 YFSETQ. Trimming pared 0 bases from V and 5 bases from J, leaving 2 bases between. The CDR3 sequence is 11 residues long. CDR3 residues: CASSLGTEAFF. CDR3 bases: TGCGCCAGCAGCTTGGGTACTGAAGCTTTCTTT.

The chain recombines TRBV5-1 with TRBJ2-1, with D possibly matching TRBD2 (6 bases). The CDR3 runs to 15 residues. Germline V gene data show CDR1 as SGHRS and CDR2 as YFSETQ. V lost 3 bases to trimming and J lost 9 bases, with 19 bases between them. The CDR3, as DNA: TGCGCCAGCAGCTCCCTTATCGCCGCCGGGAGTGAGCAGTTCTTC. Protein: CASSSLIAAGSEQFF. Full variable domain (outside the CDR3, taken from reference TRBV5-1 and TRBJ2-1): KAGVTQTPRYLIKTRGQQVTLSCSPISGHRSVSWYQQTPGQGLQFLFEYFSETQRNKGNFPGRFSGRQFSNSRSEMNVSTLELGDSALYLCASSSLIAAGSEQFFGPGTRLTVL.

The chain links TRBV7-9 to TRBJ1-6; D is uncertain. Germline CDR1 reads SEHNR; CDR2 reads FQNEAQ (reference sequence). V lost 2 bases and J 5 bases, leaving 16 bases between the germline ends. The CDR3 runs 17 residues. The chain's CDR3 is CASSLPPITPDNSPLHF. CDR3 coding DNA: TGTGCCAGCAGCTTACCTCCGATAACGCCCGATAATTCACCCCTCCACTTT.

The chain couples TRBV18 to TRBJ2-2; D unclear. CDR1 is KGHSH, CDR2 LQKENI, per germline. Trimming pared 3 bases from V and 0 bases from J, leaving 17 bases between. The CDR3 covers 18 residues. CDR3 coding DNA: TGTGCCAGCTCACCGTATTACTTTTCGAACACGAACACCGGGGAGCTGTTTTTT. Its protein is CASSPYYFSNTNTGELFF.

This clone occurred a few times. In DNA, the CDR3 is TGCGCCAGCAGCCAAGAGAGGACTAGCGAACGGGGTCGTGAGACCCAGTACTTC. This encodes CASSQERTSERGRETQYF. The chain recombines TRBV4-1 with TRBJ2-5, with TRBD2 matching 9 bases. Trimming at V came to 0 bases and at J to 5 bases, leaving 13 bases not matched to a gene. Germline V gene sequence: CDR1 MGHRA, CDR2 YSYEKL. CDR3 length equals 18 residues.

This rearrangement joins TRBV7-8 to TRBJ2-7; the match to TRBD2 covers 9 bases. Trimming took 5 bases from V and 0 from J; bases not matched to a gene: 8. The CDR3 length is 16 residues. Germline loops: CDR1 SGHVS, CDR2 FQNEAQ. DNA of the CDR3: TGTGCCAGCAGCCTTTTTCTAGCGGGGTACTCCTACGAGCAGTACTTC. Translated: CASSLFLAGYSYEQYF.

This clone appeared a single time. The V and J genes are TRBV7-8 and TRBJ2-2; D is ambiguous. From germline, CDR1 is SGHVS and CDR2 FQNEAQ. Trimming took off 1 base at V and 3 bases at J, with 3 bases between the two ends. This CDR3 contains 13 residues. The chain's CDR3 is CASSLVDTGELFF. CDR3 in DNA: TGTGCCAGCAGCTTAGTGGACACCGGGGAGCTGTTTTTT.

A few counts support this clone. J is TRBJ2-2 and V is TRBV7-3, with D perhaps TRBD1 or TRBD2 (5 bases each). This CDR3 comprises 16 residues. The V gene's germline CDR1 is SGHTA and CDR2 FQGTGA. V was pared by 1 base and J by 0 bases, with 9 bases between. CDR3 bases: TGTGCCAGCAGCTTAAAACTGGGGGCGAACACCGGGGAGCTGTTTTTT. Translating gives CASSLKLGANTGELFF.

This clone was seen a single time. The rearrangement joins TRBV6-5 to TRBJ2-3, with D possibly matching TRBD1 (6 bases). Looked up from germline, CDR1 is MNHEY and CDR2 is SVGAGI. Between the trimmed V and J ends, which lost 6 bases and 3 bases, there was a span of 13 bases. The CDR3 is made up of 14 amino acids. This chain's CDR3 is CASRFLTGTDTQYF. CDR3 coding DNA: TGTGCCAGCAGATTCCTAACAGGGACAGATACGCAGTATTTT.